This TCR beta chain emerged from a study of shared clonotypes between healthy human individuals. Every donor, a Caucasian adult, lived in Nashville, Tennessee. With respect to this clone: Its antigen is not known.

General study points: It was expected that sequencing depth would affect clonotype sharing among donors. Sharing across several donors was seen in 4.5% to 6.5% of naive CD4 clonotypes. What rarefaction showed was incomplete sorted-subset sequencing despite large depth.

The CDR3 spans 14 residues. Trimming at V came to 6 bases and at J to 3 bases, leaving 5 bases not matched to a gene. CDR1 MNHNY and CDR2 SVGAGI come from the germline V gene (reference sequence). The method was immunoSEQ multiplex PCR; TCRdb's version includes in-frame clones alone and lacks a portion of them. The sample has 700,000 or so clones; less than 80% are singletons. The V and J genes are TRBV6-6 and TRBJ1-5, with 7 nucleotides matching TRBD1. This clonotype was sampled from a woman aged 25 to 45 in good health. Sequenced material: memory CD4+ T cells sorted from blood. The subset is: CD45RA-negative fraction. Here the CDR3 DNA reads TGTGCCAGCAGCTCGGGACAGATCAATCAGCCCCAGCATTTT. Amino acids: CASSSGQINQPQHF.